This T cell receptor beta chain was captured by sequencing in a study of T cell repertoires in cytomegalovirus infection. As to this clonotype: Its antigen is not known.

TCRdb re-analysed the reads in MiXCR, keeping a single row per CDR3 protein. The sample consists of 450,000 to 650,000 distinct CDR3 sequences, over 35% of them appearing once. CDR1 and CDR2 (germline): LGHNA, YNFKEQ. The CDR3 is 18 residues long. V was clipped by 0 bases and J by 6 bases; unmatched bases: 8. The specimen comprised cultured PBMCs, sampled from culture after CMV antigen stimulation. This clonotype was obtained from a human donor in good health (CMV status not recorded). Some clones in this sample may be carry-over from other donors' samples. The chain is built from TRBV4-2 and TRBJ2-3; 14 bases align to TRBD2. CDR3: CASSQESETSGGGDTQYF. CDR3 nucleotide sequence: TGTGCCAGCAGCCAAGAATCGGAGACTAGCGGGGGGGGTGATACGCAGTATTTT.